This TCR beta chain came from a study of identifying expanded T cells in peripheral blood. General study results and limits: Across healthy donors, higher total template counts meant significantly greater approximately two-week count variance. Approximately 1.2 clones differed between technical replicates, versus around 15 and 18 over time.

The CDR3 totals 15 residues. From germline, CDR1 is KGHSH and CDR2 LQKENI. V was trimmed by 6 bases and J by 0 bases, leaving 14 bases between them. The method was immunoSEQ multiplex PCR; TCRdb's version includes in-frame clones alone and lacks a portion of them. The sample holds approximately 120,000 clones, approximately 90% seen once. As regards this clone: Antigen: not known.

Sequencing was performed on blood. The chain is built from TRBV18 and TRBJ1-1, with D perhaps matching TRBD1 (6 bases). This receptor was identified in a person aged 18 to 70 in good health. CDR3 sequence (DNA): TGTGCCAGCTCGCCGCCCCAGGGGTTGAACACTGAAGCTTTCTTT. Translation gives CASSPPQGLNTEAFF.